The 3 T cell receptor beta chains given below trace back to one sample, sequenced in a study of cytomegalovirus exposure and HLA in healthy donors. Primers: 60 Vbeta forward and 13 Jbeta reverse. The protocol was immunoSEQ multiplex PCR, while the TCRdb copy is restricted to in-frame clones and leaves out a portion. Here the sample spans some 110,000 clones, 10% to 15% being singletons. The source material was PBMCs. The origin of the receptors is a man between 40 and 49 years old in good health and CMV-seropositive.

The chain recombines TRBV9 with TRBJ1-5; D call uncertain. The V gene's germline CDR1 is SGDLS and CDR2 YYNGEE. The germline V and J ends were trimmed by 2 bases and 2 bases, with 2 bases remaining between them. There are 12 residues in the CDR3. Here the CDR3 reads CASSVGNQPQHF. The DNA of the CDR3 is TGTGCCAGCAGCGTCGGCAATCAGCCCCAGCATTTT.

This rearrangement joins TRBV6-1 to TRBJ1-4; D gene uncertain. The germline V gene has CDR1 MNHNS and CDR2 SASEGT. Deletions cut 8 bases from V and 4 bases from J, with 17 bases between. The CDR3 is made up of 15 amino acids. CDR3 in amino acids: CASSDVGDFNEKLFF. The CDR3 bases are TGTGCCAGCTCAGACGTAGGAGATTTTAATGAAAAACTGTTTTTT.

The rearrangement uses TRBV5-1 and TRBJ1-2, with TRBD1 matching over 9 bases. The ends lost 0 bases at V and 4 bases at J; junction bases unmatched: 1. The germline gives CDR1 SGHRS, CDR2 YFSETQ. This CDR3 is built from 14 residues. CDR3 region: CASSLVGQGYGYTF. CDR3 coding DNA: TGCGCCAGCAGCTTGGTGGGACAGGGCTATGGCTACACCTTC.